What follows is one T cell receptor (beta chain) and its context. Its antigen is as yet unknown. The V and J ends lost 6 bases and 0 bases respectively, with 9 bases between them. CDR1 SNHLY and CDR2 FYNNEI come from the germline V gene. The CDR3 loop spans 15 amino acids. Autoimmune disease history or systemic immunosuppression was exclusionary. These data belong to a study of OX40 agonist ivuxolimab in advanced cancers. Overall study context: Participants could have had prior anti-PD-1, anti-PD-L1 or anti-CTLA-4 therapy, and around 40% had some.

Overall study results and limits: CD8+ T cells (on average) carried more expanded clones than CD4+ T cells. Clonal expansion was among the lowest in partial responders at 0.1-3.0 mg/kg, especially CD8+.

The method was immunoSEQ multiplex PCR; TCRdb's version includes in-frame clones alone and lacks a portion of them. The table includes about 45,000 clones, about 80% detected once. The rearrangement joins TRBV2 to TRBJ1-6; unclear D gene. The TCR was taken from an adult with an advanced solid tumor such as melanoma, head and neck, liver or kidney cancer. The sequenced sample was CD4+ or CD8+ T cells sorted from blood, obtained in a trial of the OX40 agonist ivuxolimab. CDR3 amino acids: CASRRDSSYNSPLHF. CDR3 in DNA: TGTGCCAGCAGGAGGGATAGCTCCTATAATTCACCCCTCCACTTT.